The T cell receptor (beta chain) under discussion was sequenced for a study of T cell responses to AZD1222 COVID-19 vaccine. Turning to the study itself: Second-dose schedules of about 4 or about 12 weeks were combined.

Study-level findings and limits: Increases in Spike-specific TCR breadth and depth were seen after two AZD1222 doses.

This clone was seen only a few times. Antigen: not known. The method was immunoSEQ multiplex PCR; TCRdb's version includes in-frame clones alone and lacks a portion of them. The repertoire consists of over 90,000 clones, with about nine tenths occurring once and the leading ten covering about 5%. This CDR3 spans 16 amino acids. Germline-derived CDR1 and CDR2 are SGHNT and YYREEE (reference sequence). The J segment lost 4 bases and the V segment lost 0 bases, leaving 4 bases of the junction unmatched. The rearrangement joins TRBV5-4 to TRBJ2-3, with 11 bases aligning to TRBD1. Sample: peripheral blood, taken on day 0 of AZD1222 vaccination. This TCR came from an adult in good health. Here the CDR3 reads CASSLVWDRGADTQYF. CDR3 nucleotide sequence: TGTGCCAGCAGCTTGGTTTGGGACAGGGGGGCAGATACGCAGTATTTT.